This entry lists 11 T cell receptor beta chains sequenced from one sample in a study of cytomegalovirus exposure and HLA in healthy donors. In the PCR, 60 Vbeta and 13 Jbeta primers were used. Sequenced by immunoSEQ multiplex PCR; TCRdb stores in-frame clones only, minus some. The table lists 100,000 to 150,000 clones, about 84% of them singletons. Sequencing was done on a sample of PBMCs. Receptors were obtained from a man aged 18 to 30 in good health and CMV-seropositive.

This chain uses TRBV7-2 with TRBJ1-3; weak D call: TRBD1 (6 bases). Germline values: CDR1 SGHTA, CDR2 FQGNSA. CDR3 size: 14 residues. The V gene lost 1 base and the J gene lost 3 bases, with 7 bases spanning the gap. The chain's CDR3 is CASSLGTVGNTIYF. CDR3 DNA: TGTGCCAGCAGCTTAGGGACAGTTGGAAACACCATATATTTT.

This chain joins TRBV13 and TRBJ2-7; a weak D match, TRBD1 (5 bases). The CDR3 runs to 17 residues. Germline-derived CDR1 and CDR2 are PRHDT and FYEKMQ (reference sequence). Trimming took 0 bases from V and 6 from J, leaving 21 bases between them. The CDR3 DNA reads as TGTGCCAGCAGCTTAGGCCCGTGGCAGGGCCAGACCCGCGAGCAGTACTTC. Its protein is CASSLGPWQGQTREQYF.

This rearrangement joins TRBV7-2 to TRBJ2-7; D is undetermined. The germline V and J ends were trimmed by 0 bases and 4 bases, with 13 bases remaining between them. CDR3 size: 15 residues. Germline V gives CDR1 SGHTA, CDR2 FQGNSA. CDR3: CASSLAQHFGYEQYF. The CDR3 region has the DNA TGTGCCAGCAGCTTAGCACAGCACTTCGGATACGAGCAGTACTTC.

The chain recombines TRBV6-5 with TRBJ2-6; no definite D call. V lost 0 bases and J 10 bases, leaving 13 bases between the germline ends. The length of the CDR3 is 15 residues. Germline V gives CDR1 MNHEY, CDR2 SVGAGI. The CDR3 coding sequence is TGTGCCAGCAGTTACTCTGCCGTTCTAACGAACGTCCTGACTTTC. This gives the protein CASSYSAVLTNVLTF.

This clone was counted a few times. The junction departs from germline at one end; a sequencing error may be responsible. This CDR3 reads CASKVSGSSFAF. In DNA form, the CDR3 reads TGTGCCAGCAAAGTGTCAGGTTCCAGCTTCGCCTTC. The chain recombines TRBV9 with TRBJ1-2; D ambiguous. Germline V gene data show CDR1 as SGDLS and CDR2 as YYNGEE. The CDR3 totals 12 residues.

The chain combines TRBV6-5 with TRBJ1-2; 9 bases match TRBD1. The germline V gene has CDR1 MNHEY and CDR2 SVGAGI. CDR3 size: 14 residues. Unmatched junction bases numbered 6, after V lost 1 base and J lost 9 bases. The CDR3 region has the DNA TGTGCCAGCAGTTACTTAACGGACAGGGGTAGCTACACCTTC. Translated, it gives CASSYLTDRGSYTF.

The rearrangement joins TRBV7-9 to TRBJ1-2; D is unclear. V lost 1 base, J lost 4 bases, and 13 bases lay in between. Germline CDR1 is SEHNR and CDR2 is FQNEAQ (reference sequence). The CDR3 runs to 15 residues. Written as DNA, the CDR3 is TGTGCCAGCAGCTTAGACGTAGGACTCAGCTATGGCTACACCTTC. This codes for CASSLDVGLSYGYTF.

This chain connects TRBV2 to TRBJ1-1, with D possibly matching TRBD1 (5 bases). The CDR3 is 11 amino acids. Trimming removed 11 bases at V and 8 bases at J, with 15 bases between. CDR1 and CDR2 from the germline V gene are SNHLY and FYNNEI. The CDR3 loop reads CAASGQGEAFF. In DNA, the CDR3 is TGTGCCGCAAGTGGGCAGGGAGAAGCTTTCTTT.

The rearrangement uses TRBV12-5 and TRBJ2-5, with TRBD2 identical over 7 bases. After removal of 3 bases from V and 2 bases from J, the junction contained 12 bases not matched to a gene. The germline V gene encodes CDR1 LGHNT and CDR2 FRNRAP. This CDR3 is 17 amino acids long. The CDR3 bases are TGTGCTAGTGGTTTTTGGGGGGGGACGAGAAAACAAGAGACCCAGTACTTC. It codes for CASGFWGGTRKQETQYF.

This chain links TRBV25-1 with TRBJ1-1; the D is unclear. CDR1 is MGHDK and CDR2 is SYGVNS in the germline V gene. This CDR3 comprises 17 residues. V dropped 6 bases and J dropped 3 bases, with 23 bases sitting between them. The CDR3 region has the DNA TGTGCCAGCAGGAAGGCCTTTACCGGGTCCGACGACACTGAAGCTTTCTTT. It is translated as CASRKAFTGSDDTEAFF.

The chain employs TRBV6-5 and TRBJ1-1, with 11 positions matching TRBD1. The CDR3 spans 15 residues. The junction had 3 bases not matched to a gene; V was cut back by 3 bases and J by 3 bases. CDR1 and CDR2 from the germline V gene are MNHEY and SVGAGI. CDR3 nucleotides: TGTGCCAGCAGTTATTTGGGACAGGGGGACACTGAAGCTTTCTTT. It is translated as CASSYLGQGDTEAFF.